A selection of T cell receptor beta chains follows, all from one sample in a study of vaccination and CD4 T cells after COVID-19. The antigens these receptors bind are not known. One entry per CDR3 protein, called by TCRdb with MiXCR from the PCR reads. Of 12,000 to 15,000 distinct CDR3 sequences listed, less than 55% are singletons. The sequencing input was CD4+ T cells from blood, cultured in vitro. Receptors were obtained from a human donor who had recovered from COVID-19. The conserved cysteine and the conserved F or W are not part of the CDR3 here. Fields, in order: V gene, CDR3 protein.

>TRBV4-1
ASSQGFVGGRPPSYEQY
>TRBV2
ASSARTTTYEQY
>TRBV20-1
SARPQGESEAF
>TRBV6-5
ASSSGTGSLSGYT
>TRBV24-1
ATSDLVGNGYT
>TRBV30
AWSVVAGGAQPQH
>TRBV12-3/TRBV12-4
ATRDKFTDTQY
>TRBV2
ASSEGSGSTDTQY
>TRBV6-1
ASSHDGAYGYT
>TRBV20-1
SARGTSHTIRDTQY
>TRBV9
ASSVPGREYGYT
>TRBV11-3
ASSSRPNTGELF
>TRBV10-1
ASSVNRDTEAF
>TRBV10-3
AIRTLRGGGGGGTEAF
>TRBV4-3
ASSQMGGALMNTEAF
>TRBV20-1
SAHGLAGNQETQY
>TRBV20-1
SAGGLQYQPQH
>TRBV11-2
ASSSFYEQY
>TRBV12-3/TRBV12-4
ASSLAGDTEAF
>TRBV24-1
ATSLSGSRNGELF